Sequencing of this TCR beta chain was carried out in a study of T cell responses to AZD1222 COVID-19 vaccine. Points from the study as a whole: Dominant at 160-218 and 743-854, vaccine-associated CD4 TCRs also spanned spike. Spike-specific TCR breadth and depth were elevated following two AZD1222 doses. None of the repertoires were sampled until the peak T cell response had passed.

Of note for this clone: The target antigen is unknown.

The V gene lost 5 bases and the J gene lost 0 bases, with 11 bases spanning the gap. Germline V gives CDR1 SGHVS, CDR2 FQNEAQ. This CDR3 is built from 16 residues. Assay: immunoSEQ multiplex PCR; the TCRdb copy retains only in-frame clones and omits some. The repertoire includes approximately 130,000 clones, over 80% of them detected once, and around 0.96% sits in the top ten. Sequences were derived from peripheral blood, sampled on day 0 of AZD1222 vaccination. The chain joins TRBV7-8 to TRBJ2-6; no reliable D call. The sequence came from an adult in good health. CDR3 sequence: CASSPQLISGANVLTF. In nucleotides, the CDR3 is TGTGCCAGCAGCCCACAATTGATCTCTGGGGCCAACGTCCTGACTTTC.